The clone carrying this T cell receptor beta chain has more than one count but fewer than ten. In germline, CDR1 is SGHTA, CDR2 FQGNSA. The CDR3 covers 16 residues. Trimming took 1 base from V and 4 from J; bases not matched to a gene: 8. Generated by immunoSEQ multiplex PCR, the TCRdb table keeps only in-frame clones and is missing some. The sample has about 43,000 clones; 90% to 95% are singletons. The data originate from a study of T cells in tuberculosis. Source material: PBMCs. This chain uses TRBV7-2 with TRBJ2-7, with TRBD1 matching over 9 bases. The TCR comes from a donor aged 10 to 29 with latent tuberculosis or without tuberculosis infection. Some clones in this sample may be carry-over from other donors' samples. The CDR3 DNA sequence: TGTGCCAGCAGCTTAGATGTGGGACAGGGTTCTTACGAGCAGTACTTC. It translates to CASSLDVGQGSYEQYF.